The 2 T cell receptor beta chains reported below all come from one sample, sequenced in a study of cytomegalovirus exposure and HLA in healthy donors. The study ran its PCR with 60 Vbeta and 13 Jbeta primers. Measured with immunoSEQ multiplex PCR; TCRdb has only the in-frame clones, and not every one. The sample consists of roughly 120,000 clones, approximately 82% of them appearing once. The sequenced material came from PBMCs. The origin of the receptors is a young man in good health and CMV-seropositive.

The CDR3 reads CASSLGTGVSYEQYF. Here the CDR3 DNA reads TGTGCCAGCAGCTTAGGGACAGGGGTTTCCTACGAGCAGTACTTC. The gene calls are TRBV7-8 and TRBJ2-5; 9 bases match TRBD1. The J call may be incorrect, as the DNA end agrees better with TRBJ2-7. Germline-derived CDR1 and CDR2 are SGHVS and FQNEAQ. The CDR3 runs 15 residues.

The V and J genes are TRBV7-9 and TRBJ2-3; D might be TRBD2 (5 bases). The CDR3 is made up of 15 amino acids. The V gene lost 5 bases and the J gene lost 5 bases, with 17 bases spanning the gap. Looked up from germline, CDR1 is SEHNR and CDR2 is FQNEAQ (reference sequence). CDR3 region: CASSQKTTRGDTQYF. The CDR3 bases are TGTGCCAGCAGCCAAAAGACTACTCGGGGAGATACGCAGTATTTT.